The entry below gives a single TCR beta chain sequence along with its context. Its antigen is undetermined. The source of the sample is a study of radiotherapy plus CTLA-4 blockade in lung cancer. Overall study: In around 17% of patients, objective responses were seen; 30% to 35% had disease control. Study-wide findings and caveats: Tumor-derived TCR clones expanded in blood after radiotherapy plus ipilimumab.

Germline-derived CDR1 and CDR2 are SGHNT and YENEEA. The CDR3 has 15 residues. The V and J ends lost 5 bases and 4 bases, in that order; junction bases with no gene match: 10. Profiled with immunoSEQ multiplex PCR; TCRdb holds only in-frame clones, not every one. The data show approximately 72,000 clones, around 80% seen once. V usage is TRBV11-3 and J usage is TRBJ1-2; 7 bases map to TRBD1. This sample comprised peripheral blood, obtained from a patient treated with radiotherapy plus ipilimumab. The receptor's source is a human donor with non-small cell lung cancer who had a complete response to radiotherapy plus ipilimumab. The CDR3 loop is CASSPETGKGYGYTF. In DNA, the CDR3 is TGTGCCAGCAGCCCCGAGACAGGGAAGGGCTATGGCTACACCTTC.